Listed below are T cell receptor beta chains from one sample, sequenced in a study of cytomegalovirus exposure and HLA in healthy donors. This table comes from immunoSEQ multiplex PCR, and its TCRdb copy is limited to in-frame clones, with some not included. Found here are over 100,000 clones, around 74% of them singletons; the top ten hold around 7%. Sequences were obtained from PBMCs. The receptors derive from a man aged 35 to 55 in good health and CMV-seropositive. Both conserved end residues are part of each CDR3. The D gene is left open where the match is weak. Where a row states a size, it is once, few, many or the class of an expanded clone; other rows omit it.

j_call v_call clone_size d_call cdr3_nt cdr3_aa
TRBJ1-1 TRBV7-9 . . TGTGCCAGCAGCTTAGCGTTATCAGGGGATGAAGCTTTCTTT CASSLALSGDEAFF
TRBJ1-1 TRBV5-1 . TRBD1 TGCGCCAGCAGCTTGGCCCTGACAGGGGGGACTGAAGCTTTCTTT CASSLALTGGTEAFF
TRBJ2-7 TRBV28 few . TGTGCCAGCGGCCGGGGATACGAGCAGTACTTC CASGRGYEQYF
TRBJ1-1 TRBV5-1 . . TGCGCCAGCAGAGACTCACTAAACACTGAAGCTTTCTTT CASRDSLNTEAFF
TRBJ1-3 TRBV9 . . TGTGCCAGCAGCGTAGGAGCGATCTCTGGAAACACCATATATTTT CASSVGAISGNTIYF
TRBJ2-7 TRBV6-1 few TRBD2 TGTGCCAGCATCGTGGCGGGAGAGGCCTTCCCCGAGCAGTACTTC CASIVAGEAFPEQYF
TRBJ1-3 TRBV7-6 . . TGTGCCAGCAGCTTCGAGACAGGTGCAGGAAACACCATATATTTT CASSFETGAGNTIYF
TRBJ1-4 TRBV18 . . TGTGCCAGCTCTAACGGGAGGAGTAGTGAAAAACTGTTTTTT CASSNGRSSEKLFF
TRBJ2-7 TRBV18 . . TGTGCCAGCTCACCAGCTGCGGGACGAAGCGAGCAGTACTTC CASSPAAGRSEQYF
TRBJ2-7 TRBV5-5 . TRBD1 TGTGCCAGCAGCTCGACAGGGTCGGTGAGCTACGAGCAGTACTTC CASSSTGSVSYEQYF
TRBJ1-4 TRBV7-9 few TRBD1 TGTGCCAGCAGCCCCGGAAGTGGGACAGGGCCTGGTGAAAAACTGTTTTTT CASSPGSGTGPGEKLFF
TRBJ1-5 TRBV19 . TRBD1 TGTGCCAGTAGTAAGGGGACAGAGAACAATCAGCCCCAGCATTTT CASSKGTENNQPQHF
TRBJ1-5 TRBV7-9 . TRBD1 TGTGCCAGCAGCTTAGGGGACAGGGGGCTTCAGCCCCAGCATTTT CASSLGDRGLQPQHF
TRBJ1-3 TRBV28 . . TGTGCCAGCAGACATACAGCGGGAGGAAACACCATATATTTT CASRHTAGGNTIYF
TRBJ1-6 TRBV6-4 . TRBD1 TGTGCCAGCAGGGGGACAGGGCAAAATTCACCCCTCCACTTT CASRGTGQNSPLHF
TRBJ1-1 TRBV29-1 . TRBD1 TGCAGCGTGAACAGGGGCAACACTGAAGCTTTCTTT CSVNRGNTEAFF
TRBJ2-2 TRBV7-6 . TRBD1 TGTGCCAGCAGCCTTGACAGGGGGTCGGTCACCGGGGAGCTGTTTTTT CASSLDRGSVTGELFF
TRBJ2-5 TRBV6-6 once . TGTGCCAGCAGTCCTCGCCAGGGCAGCGAGACCCAGTACTTC CASSPRQGSETQYF
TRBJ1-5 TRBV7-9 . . TGTGCCAGCAGCTTAGGGCAGGGAAGAGTACAGCCCCAGCATTTT CASSLGQGRVQPQHF
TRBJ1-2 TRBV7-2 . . TGTGCCAGCAGCTTAGGGGTGGGCCGGCAGGGCTACAACTATGGCTACACCTTC CASSLGVGRQGYNYGYTF
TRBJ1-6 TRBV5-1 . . TGCGCCAGCAGCTTGGAGCGGGAAGTGGATTCACCCCTCCACTTT CASSLEREVDSPLHF
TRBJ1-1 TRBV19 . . TGTGCCAGTAGTTTTCAAGGGACTACGGGCGAAGCTTTCTTT CASSFQGTTGEAFF
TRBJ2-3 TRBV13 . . TGTGCCAGCAGCATTCGGGGGATCACAGATACGCAGTATTTT CASSIRGITDTQYF
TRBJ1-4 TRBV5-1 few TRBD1 TGCGCCAGCAGCCGTACCGGGACAGGGGCCGAAAAACTGTTTTTT CASSRTGTGAEKLFF
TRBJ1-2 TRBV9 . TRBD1 TGTGCCAGCAGCGTACCCCGGGGGACAGGGGAGGACTATGGCTACACCTTC CASSVPRGTGEDYGYTF
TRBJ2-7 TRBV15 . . TGTGCCACCAGCGCAACAGGGAGCTACGAGCAGTACTTC CATSATGSYEQYF
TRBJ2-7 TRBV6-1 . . TGTGCCAGCAGCCTCCAGACTTTCCACGAGCAGTACTTC CASSLQTFHEQYF
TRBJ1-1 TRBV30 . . TGTGCCTGGAGACAGGCGACTGAAGCTTTCTTT CAWRQATEAFF
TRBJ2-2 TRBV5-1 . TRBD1 TGCGCCAGCAGCTCCCGGGACAGGGGGCGAGGAACCGGGGAGCTGTTTTTT CASSSRDRGRGTGELFF
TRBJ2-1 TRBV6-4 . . TGTGCCAGCCACCAAGCGGTCCTCTACAATGAGCAGTTCTTC CASHQAVLYNEQFF
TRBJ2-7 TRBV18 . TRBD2 TGTGCCAGCTCACCTCCGACAGCGGGGAGCTCCTACGAGCAGTACTTC CASSPPTAGSSYEQYF
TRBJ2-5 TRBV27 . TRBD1 TGTGCCAGCAGTGCCGACAGGGAGGAGACCCAGTACTTC CASSADREETQYF
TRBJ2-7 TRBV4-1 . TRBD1 TGCGCCAGCAGCCAAGCCGGGACAGGGGCCTACGAGCAGTACTTC CASSQAGTGAYEQYF
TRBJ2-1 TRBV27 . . TGTGCCAGCAGTTTATCGAGGACTACAGAGCAGTTCTTC CASSLSRTTEQFF
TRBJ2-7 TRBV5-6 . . TGTGCCAGCAGCCCTGGATGGTTCAGCCAGGTGTCCTACGAGCAGTACTTC CASSPGWFSQVSYEQYF
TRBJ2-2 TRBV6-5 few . TGTGCCAGCAGTTACCTTCAGGAATCCGGGGAGCTGTTTTTT CASSYLQESGELFF
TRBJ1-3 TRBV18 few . TGTGCCAGCTCACCCGTGGATACAGGGAGCTCTGGAAACACCATATATTTT CASSPVDTGSSGNTIYF
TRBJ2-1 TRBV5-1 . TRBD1 TGCGCCAGCAGCCGACAGGGGGCGCGGCTAGCGGCCGGAGGGGACGCTGAGCAGTTCTTC CASSRQGARLAAGGDAEQFF
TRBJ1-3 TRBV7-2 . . TGTGCCAGCAGCTTAGTGGGGCAGGTGGACGGTTCTGGAAACACCATATATTTT CASSLVGQVDGSGNTIYF
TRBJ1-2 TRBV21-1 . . TGTGCCAGCAGCAAAAACTCTTTATCTCGGGTTTACTATGGCTACACCTTC CASSKNSLSRVYYGYTF
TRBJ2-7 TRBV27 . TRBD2 TGTGCCAGCAGTCCCTTTAGCGGGAGAGATTACGAGCAGTACTTC CASSPFSGRDYEQYF
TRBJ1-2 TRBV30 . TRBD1 TGTGCCTGGAGTTTCGGACAGGACCGCACCTTC CAWSFGQDRTF
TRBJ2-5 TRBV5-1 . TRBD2 TGCGCCAGCAGCTTGGGGGACCTAGCGGGGGGGCAAGAGACCCAGTACTTC CASSLGDLAGGQETQYF
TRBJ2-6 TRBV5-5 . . TGTGCCAGCAGCCCGATCCAGGGTACTGGGGCCAACGTCCTGACTTTC CASSPIQGTGANVLTF
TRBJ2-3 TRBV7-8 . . TGCGCCAGCAGCCCCAGGGGCGCAGATACGCAGTATTTT CASSPRGADTQYF
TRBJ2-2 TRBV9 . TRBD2 TGTGCCAGCAGCATTACTGGCGGGGGGAACACCGGGGAGCTGTTTTTT CASSITGGGNTGELFF
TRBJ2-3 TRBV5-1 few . TGCGCCAGCAGCTTGGGGGGGACTCAGAATACGCAGTATTTT CASSLGGTQNTQYF
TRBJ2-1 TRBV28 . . TGTGCCAGCAGTTTGGGGGGATCTTTGGGCAATGAGCAGTTCTTC CASSLGGSLGNEQFF
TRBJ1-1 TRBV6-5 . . TGTGCCAGCACGTCCAGGGCGCCGGGCACTGAAGCTTTCTTT CASTSRAPGTEAFF
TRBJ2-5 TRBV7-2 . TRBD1 TGTGCCAGCAGCTCGCAGGGACAGAAAGAGACCCAGTACTTC CASSSQGQKETQYF
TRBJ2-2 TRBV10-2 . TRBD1 TGCGCCAGCAGTGAGATGGGACAGGGCAAGAGGGAGCTGTTTTTT CASSEMGQGKRELFF
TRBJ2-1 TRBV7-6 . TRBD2 TGTGCCAGCAGCTTAGCTAGCGGGGGCCCAAAGAATGAGCAGTTCTTC CASSLASGGPKNEQFF
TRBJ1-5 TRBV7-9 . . TGTGCCAGCAGCTTATCCGTCGGAGATAGCAATCAGCCCCAGCATTTT CASSLSVGDSNQPQHF
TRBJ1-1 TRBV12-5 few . TGTGCTAGTGGTTTGAGCCTGAACACTGAAGCTTTCTTT CASGLSLNTEAFF
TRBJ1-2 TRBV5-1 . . TGCGCCAGCAGCTTATCAGGGAACTATGGCTACACCTTC CASSLSGNYGYTF
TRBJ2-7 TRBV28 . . TGTGCCAGCAGTTCGTCAAGACTCAACTCCTACGAGCAGTACTTC CASSSSRLNSYEQYF
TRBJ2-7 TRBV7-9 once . TGTGCCAGCAGCCCATGGGACAACTCCTACGAGCAGTACTTC CASSPWDNSYEQYF
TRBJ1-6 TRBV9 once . TGTGCCAGCAGCCCCGGGACTGCCAATAATTCACCCCTCCACTTT CASSPGTANNSPLHF
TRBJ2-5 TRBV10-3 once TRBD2 TGTGCCATCAGTGGGACTAGCGGGGGATACCAAGAGACCCAGTACTTC CAISGTSGGYQETQYF
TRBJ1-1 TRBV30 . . TGTGCCTGGGGGCCCCCAGGAATCACTGAAGCTTTCTTT CAWGPPGITEAFF